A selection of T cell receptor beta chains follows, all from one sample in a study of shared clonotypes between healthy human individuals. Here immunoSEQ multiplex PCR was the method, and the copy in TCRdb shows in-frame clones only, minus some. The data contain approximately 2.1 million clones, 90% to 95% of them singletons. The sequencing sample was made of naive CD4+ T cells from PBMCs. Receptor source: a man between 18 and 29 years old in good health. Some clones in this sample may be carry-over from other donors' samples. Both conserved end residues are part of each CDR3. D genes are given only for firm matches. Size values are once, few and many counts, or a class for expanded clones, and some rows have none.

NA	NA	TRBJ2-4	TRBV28	TGTGCCAGCAGTTTATATTCAACGGGATTAGCCAAAAACATTCAGTACTTC	CASSLYSTGLAKNIQYF
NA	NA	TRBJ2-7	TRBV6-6	TGTGCCAGCAGTACTCCTGCCGGGAGATCCTACGAGCAGTACTTC	CASSTPAGRSYEQYF
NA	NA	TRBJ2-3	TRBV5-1	TGCGCCAGCAGCTTGATGGCGGGACGAGATACGCAGTATTTT	CASSLMAGRDTQYF
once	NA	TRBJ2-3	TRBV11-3	TGTGCCAGCAGCTTAGATACTAAGGGGGTTACGCAGTATTTT	CASSLDTKGVTQYF
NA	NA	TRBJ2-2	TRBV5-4	TGTGCCAGCACCCAGGGACTCCTAAACACCGGGGAGCTGTTTTTT	CASTQGLLNTGELFF
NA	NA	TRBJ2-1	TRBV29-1	TGCAGCGTTGGACAGGAACGTTACAATGAGCAGTTCTTC	CSVGQERYNEQFF
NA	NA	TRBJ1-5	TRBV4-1	TGCGCCAGCAGCCAGGAACAGGGACGTCAGCCCCAGCATTTT	CASSQEQGRQPQHF
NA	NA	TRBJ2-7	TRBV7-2	TGTGCCAGCAGCTTAGTATGGGGCTCCTACGAGCAGTACTTC	CASSLVWGSYEQYF
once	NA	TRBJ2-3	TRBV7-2	TGTGCCAATGGGGAGGCGGGTAGATCCACAGATACGCAGTATTTT	CANGEAGRSTDTQYF
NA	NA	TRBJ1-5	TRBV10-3	TGTGCCATCAGTGAGTCGGGGCAGGGGAGTCAGCCCCAGCATTTT	CAISESGQGSQPQHF
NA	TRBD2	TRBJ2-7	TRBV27	TGTGCCAGCAGTCCTGGGGGTAGCGGGAGACGCGAGCAGTACTTC	CASSPGGSGRREQYF
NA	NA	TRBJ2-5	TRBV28	TGTGCCAGCAGCCCCCGGGGATACCAAGAGACCCAGTACTTC	CASSPRGYQETQYF
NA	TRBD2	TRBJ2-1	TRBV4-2	TGTGCCAGCAGCCAAGGCGCGGGGGGATCCTACAATGAGCAGTTCTTC	CASSQGAGGSYNEQFF
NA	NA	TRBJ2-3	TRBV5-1	TGCGCCAGCAGCATGGACTGGACAGATACGCAGTATTTT	CASSMDWTDTQYF
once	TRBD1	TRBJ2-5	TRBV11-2	TGTGCCAGCAGCCCCCCCGGGGACAGGACTTTGGCCCAGTACTTC	CASSPPGDRTLAQYF
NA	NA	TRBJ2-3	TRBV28	TGTGCCAGCAGTCCCCCGGGACGGTCTAGCACAGATACGCAGTATTTT	CASSPPGRSSTDTQYF